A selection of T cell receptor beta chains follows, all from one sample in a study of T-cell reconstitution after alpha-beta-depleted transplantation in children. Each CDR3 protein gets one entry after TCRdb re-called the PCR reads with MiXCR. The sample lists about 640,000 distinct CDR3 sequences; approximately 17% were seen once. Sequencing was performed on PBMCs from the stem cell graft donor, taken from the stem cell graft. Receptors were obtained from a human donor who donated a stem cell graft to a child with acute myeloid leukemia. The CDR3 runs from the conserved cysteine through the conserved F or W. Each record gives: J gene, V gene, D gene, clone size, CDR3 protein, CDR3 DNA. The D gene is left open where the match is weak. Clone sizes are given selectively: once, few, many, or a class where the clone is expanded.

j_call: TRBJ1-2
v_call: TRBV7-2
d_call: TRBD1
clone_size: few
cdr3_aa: CASSWGQDVDGYTF
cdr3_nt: TGTGCCAGCAGCTGGGGACAGGACGTAGATGGCTACACCTTC

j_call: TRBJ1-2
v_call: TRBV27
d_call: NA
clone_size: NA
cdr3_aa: CASSFSGPNYGYTF
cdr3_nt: TGTGCCAGCAGTTTTTCGGGACCCAACTATGGCTACACCTTC

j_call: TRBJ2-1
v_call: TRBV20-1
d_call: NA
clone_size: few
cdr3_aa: CSARQIGGFGSYNEQFF
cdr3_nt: TGCAGTGCTAGACAAATAGGGGGGTTTGGCTCCTACAATGAGCAGTTCTTC

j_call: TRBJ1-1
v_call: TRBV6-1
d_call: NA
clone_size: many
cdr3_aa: CASSVRANTEAFF
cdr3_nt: TGTGCCAGCAGTGTACGGGCGAACACTGAAGCTTTCTTT

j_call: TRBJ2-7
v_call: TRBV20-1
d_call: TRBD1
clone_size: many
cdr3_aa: CSAPVQGPQYEQYF
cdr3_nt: TGCAGTGCCCCAGTACAGGGGCCACAGTACGAGCAGTACTTC

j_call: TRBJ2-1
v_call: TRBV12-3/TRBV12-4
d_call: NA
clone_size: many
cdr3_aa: CASRRAGSNEQFF
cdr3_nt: TGTGCCAGCAGGCGCGCCGGCAGCAATGAGCAGTTCTTC

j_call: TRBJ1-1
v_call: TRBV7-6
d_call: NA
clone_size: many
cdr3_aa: CASSLVTGRRDTEAFF
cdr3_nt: TGTGCCAGCAGCTTAGTCACAGGCCGTAGGGACACTGAAGCTTTCTTT

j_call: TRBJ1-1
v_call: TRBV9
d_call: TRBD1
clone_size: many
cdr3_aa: CASSVGRQGGNTEAFF
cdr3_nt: TGTGCCAGCAGCGTCGGCCGACAGGGAGGAAACACTGAAGCTTTCTTT

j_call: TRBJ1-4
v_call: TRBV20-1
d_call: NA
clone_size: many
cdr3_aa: CSARPPRGRANEKLFF
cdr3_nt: TGCAGTGCTAGACCCCCCCGGGGGAGAGCTAATGAAAAACTGTTTTTT

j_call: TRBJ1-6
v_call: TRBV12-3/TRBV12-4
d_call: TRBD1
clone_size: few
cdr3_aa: CASRPDRGGDSPLHF
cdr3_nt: TGTGCCAGCAGACCCGACAGGGGAGGCGATTCACCCCTCCACTTT

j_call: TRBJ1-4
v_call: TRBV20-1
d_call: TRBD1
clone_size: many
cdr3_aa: CSASSGTGGEKLFF
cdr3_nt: TGCAGTGCTAGTTCGGGGACAGGGGGTGAAAAACTGTTTTTT

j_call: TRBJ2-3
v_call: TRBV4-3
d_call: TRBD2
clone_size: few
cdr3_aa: CASSQEGGSTDTQYF
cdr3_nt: TGCGCCAGCAGCCAAGAGGGGGGGAGCACAGATACGCAGTATTTT

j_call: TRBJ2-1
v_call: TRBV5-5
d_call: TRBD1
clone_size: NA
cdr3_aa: CASSPDRGGVDEQFF
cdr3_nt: TGTGCCAGCAGCCCGGACAGGGGAGGTGTCGATGAGCAGTTCTTC

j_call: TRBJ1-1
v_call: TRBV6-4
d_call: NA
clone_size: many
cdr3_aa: CASSDHEYTEAFF
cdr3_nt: TGTGCCAGCAGTGACCACGAGTACACTGAAGCTTTCTTT

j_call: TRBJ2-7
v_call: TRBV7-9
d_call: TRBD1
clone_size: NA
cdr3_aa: CASSSGPGQGSYEQYF
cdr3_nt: TGTGCCAGCAGCTCTGGCCCGGGACAGGGATCCTACGAGCAGTACTTC

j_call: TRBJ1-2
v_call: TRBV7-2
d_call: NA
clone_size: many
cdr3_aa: CASSFHRVSNYGYTF
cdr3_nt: TGTGCCAGCAGCTTCCACAGGGTGTCAAACTATGGCTACACCTTC

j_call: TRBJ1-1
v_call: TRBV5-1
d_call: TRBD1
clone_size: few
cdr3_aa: CASSPGDSNTEAFF
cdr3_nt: TGCGCCAGCAGCCCCGGGGACAGTAACACTGAAGCTTTCTTT

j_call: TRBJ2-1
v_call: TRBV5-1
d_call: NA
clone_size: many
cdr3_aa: CASWVLGEGEQFF
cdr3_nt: TGCGCCAGCTGGGTCTTGGGGGAAGGTGAGCAGTTCTTC

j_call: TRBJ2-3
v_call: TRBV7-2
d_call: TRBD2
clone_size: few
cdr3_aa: CASSESSPGRGADTQYF
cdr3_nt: TGTGCCAGCAGCGAGAGTTCTCCGGGGAGGGGTGCAGATACGCAGTATTTT

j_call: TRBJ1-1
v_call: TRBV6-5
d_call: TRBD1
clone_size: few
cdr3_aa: CASRLGTGGTEAFF
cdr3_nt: TGTGCCAGCAGACTCGGGACAGGGGGCACTGAAGCTTTCTTT

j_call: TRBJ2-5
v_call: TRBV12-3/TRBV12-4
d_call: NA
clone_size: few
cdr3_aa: CASSRDGKETQYF
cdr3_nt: TGTGCCAGCAGTAGGGACGGAAAAGAGACCCAGTACTTC

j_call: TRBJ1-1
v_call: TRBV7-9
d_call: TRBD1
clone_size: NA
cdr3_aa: CASSSGVGQGGTEAFF
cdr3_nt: TGTGCCAGCAGCTCTGGGGTAGGACAGGGCGGGACTGAAGCTTTCTTT

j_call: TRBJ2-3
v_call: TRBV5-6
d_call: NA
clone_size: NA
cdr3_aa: CASSTRGDTQYF
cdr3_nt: TGTGCCAGCAGCACCCGGGGGGATACGCAGTATTTT

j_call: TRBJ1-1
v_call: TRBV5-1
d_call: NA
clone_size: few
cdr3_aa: CASSPGPSNTEAFF
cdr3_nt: TGCGCCAGCAGCCCGGGACCCTCGAACACTGAAGCTTTCTTT

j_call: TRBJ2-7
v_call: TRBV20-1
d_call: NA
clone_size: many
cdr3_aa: CSVPGPTYEQYF
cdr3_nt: TGCAGTGTACCCGGCCCTACCTACGAGCAGTACTTC

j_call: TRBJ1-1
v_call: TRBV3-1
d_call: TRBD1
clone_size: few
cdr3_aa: CASSHPLVADPKPGQGKGNTEAFF
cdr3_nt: TGTGCCAGCAGCCACCCCCTCGTCGCGGACCCTAAACCGGGACAGGGGAAGGGGAACACTGAAGCTTTCTTT

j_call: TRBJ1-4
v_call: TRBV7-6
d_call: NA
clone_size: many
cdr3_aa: CASSLASGTWGEKLFF
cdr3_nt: TGTGCCAGCAGCTTAGCGTCTGGGACTTGGGGTGAAAAACTGTTTTTT

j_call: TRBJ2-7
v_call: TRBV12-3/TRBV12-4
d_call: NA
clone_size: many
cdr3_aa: CASSLAQGEQYF
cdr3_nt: TGTGCCAGCAGTTTAGCACAGGGAGAGCAGTACTTC

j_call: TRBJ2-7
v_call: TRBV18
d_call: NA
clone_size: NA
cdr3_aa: CASSPTTGAEQYF
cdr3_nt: TGTGCCAGCTCACCGACGACAGGCGCCGAGCAGTACTTC

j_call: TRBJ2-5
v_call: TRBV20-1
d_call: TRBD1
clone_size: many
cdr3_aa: CSASGTDTLETQYF
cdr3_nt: TGCAGTGCGTCCGGGACAGATACCTTGGAGACCCAGTACTTC

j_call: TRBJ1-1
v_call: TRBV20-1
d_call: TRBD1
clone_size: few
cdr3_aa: CSAIKPGQGNTEAFF
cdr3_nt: TGCAGTGCCATTAAACCGGGACAGGGGAATACTGAAGCTTTCTTT

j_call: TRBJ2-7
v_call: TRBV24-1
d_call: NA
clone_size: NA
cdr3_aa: CATSDTGQYEQYF
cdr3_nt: TGTGCCACCAGTGATACTGGACAGTACGAGCAGTACTTC

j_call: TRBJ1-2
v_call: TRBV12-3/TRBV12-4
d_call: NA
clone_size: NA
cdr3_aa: CASSSPGLPMRRYGYTF
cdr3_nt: TGTGCCAGCAGTTCCCCGGGCCTCCCAATGCGGCGCTATGGCTACACCTTC

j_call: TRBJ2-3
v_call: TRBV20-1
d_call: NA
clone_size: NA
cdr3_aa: CSARTRKSTDTQYF
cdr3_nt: TGCAGTGCTAGAACCAGGAAAAGCACAGATACGCAGTATTTT

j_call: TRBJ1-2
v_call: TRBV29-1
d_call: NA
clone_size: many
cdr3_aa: CSVVVPPDYGYTF
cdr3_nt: TGCAGCGTTGTGGTTCCTCCAGACTATGGCTACACCTTC

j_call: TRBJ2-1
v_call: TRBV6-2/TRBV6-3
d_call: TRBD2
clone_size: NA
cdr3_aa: CASSYSGLARTNEQFF
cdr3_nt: TGTGCCAGCAGTTACTCGGGACTAGCGCGGACAAACGAGCAGTTCTTC

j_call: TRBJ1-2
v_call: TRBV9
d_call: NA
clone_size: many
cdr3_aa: CASSAEGLDYGYTF
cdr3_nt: TGTGCCAGCAGCGCTGAGGGGCTTGACTATGGCTACACCTTC

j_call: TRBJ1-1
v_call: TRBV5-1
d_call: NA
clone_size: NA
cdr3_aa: CASSLKIGNTEAFF
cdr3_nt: TGCGCCAGCAGCCTGAAGATCGGGAACACTGAAGCTTTCTTT

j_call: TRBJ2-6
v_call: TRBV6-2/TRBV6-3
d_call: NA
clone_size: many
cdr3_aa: CASSIQGAGANVLTF
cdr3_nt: TGTGCCAGCAGCATACAGGGAGCAGGGGCCAACGTCCTGACTTTC

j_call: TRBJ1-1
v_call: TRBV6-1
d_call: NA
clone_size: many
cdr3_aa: CASVGQGGRTEAFF
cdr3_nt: TGTGCCAGTGTAGGGCAGGGTGGACGCACTGAAGCTTTCTTT